Sequencing of this T cell receptor beta chain was carried out in a study of CD8 T cells in Susac syndrome. Looked up from germline, CDR1 is MRHNA and CDR2 is SNTAGT. V shed 3 bases, J shed 4 bases, and the junction held 8 bases outside the gene matches. CDR3 length equals 16 residues. While CD8+ and CD4+ T cells were isolated negatively, TEMRA cells were enriched by FACS. Study-wide results and caveats: As the study acknowledged, the number of individuals who were part of its TCR sequencing and HLA analysis was relatively small.

To note about this clonotype: Its specificity is not known.

An input of about 0.5 to 1 ug of RNA was subjected to reverse transcription using random hexamers. TCR beta CDR3 was amplified by immunoSEQ multiplex PCR. This amplification extended across 54 Vbeta and 13 Jbeta segments. TCRdb reanalysed the immunoSEQ multiplex PCR reads using MiXCR and keeps one entry per CDR3 protein. Of 150,000 to 200,000 distinct CDR3 sequences detected, approximately 93% appear once; the ten largest clones hold 0.095% to 0.12%. V usage is TRBV6-4 and J usage is TRBJ2-2; 7 nucleotides line up with TRBD1. The sample was CD4+ T cells from PBMCs. The sequence was obtained from a human donor in good health. The CDR3 loop is CASSEKGDSRTGELFF. The CDR3 DNA reads as TGTGCCAGCAGTGAAAAGGGGGACAGTCGCACCGGGGAGCTGTTTTTT.